The T cell receptor beta chain under discussion was sequenced for a study of shared clonotypes between healthy human individuals. Naivety among CD8 cells was defined by CD45RO negativity and positive CCR7 selection, thereby excluding terminally differentiated effector memory CD45RA+ cells. The deep-level immunoSEQ assay was used. Sequenced by immunoSEQ multiplex PCR; TCRdb stores in-frame clones only, minus some. The table includes roughly 890,000 clones, about 91% detected once. J lost 2 bases, V lost 5 bases, and 7 bases had no gene match. This CDR3 comprises 16 residues. The germline gives CDR1 SEHNR, CDR2 FQNEAQ (reference sequence).

Input material: naive CD8+ T cells sorted from blood. The genes are TRBV7-9 and TRBJ2-2, with 8 bases aligning to TRBD1. The sequence derives from a man aged 25-45 years in good health. CDR3 bases: TGTGCCAGCAGCCAACCCGGGACAGGTAACACCGGGGAGCTGTTTTTT. It yields the protein CASSQPGTGNTGELFF. Drawing the rest from reference TRBV7-9 and TRBJ2-2, the complete variable domain is DTGVSQNPRHKITKRGQNVTFRCDPISEHNRLYWYRQTLGQGPEFLTYFQNEAQLEKSRLLSDRFSAERPKGSFSTLEIQRTEQGDSAMYLCASSQPGTGNTGELFFGEGSRLTVL.